This TCR beta chain originates from a study of blood T cells in healthy people across ages. It was with a sample-barcoded 5' primer and a J-beta primer mix that a second PCR of about 7 to 12 cycles was run. TCRdb redid the calling of the 5' RACE reads with MiXCR, one entry per CDR3 protein. The repertoire holds about 780,000 distinct CDR3 sequences, with around 50% as singletons. General study findings and limits: Higher naive T cell percentage went strongly together with higher TCR beta diversity. Measured against age, TCR beta diversity per million T cells decreased in a roughly linear manner. Higher diversity and more naive CD4+ cells were features of long-lived donors, compared to aged donors.

Samples each yielded at least 6 micrograms of total RNA. A note on this clonotype: Its antigen remains unidentified.

Sequences were obtained from blood. This sequence was found in an elderly man in good health.

The CDR3 bases are TGTGCCAGCAGTCAGGTCGGGACTGATAATGAGCAGTTCTTC. This gives the protein CASSQVGTDNEQFF. The chain is built from TRBV6-2 or TRBV6-3 and TRBJ2-1; a weak D match, TRBD2 (6 bases). The CDR3 covers 14 residues. Germline values: CDR1 MNHEY, CDR2 SVGEGT. V was cut by 5 bases and J by 7 bases, with 15 bases left in between.